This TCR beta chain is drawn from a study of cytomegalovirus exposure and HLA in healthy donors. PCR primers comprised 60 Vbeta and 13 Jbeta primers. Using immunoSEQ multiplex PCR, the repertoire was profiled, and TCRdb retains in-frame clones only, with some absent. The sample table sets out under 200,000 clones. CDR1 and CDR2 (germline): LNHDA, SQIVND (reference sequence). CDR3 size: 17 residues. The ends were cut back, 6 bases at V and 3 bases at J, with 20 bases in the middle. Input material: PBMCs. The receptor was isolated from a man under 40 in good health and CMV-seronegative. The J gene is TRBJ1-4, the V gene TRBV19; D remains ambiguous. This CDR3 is CASRKNWYGAANEKLFF. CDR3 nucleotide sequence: TGTGCCAGTAGAAAAAACTGGTACGGAGCAGCTAATGAAAAACTGTTTTTT.